Below, 18 T cell receptor beta chains from the same sample are listed, as sequenced in a study of T cells after yellow fever vaccination. TCRdb ran MiXCR on the 5' RACE reads and lists one entry per CDR3 protein. The table shows fewer than 150,000 distinct CDR3 sequences, with less than 9.5% occurring only once. The specimen was CD4+ T cells sorted from PBMCs, collected 5 days after the yellow fever booster vaccination. Receptors were obtained from a young man who received the YFV17D yellow fever vaccine.

Note on this clonotype: A single base separates this from a much larger clone, so it may be a read error. The rearrangement uses TRBV29-1 and TRBJ2-7; 7 bases fit TRBD2. V lost 2 bases, J lost 3 bases, and 10 bases stayed unmatched. The CDR3 is 15 amino acids. From germline, CDR1 is SQVTM and CDR2 ANQGSEA. CDR3 coding DNA: TGCAGCGTTGAACGGAGAGGGACTATTGGCTACGAGCAGTACTTC. Encoded protein: CSVERRGTIGYEQYF.

This chain connects TRBV29-1 to TRBJ2-5, with unresolved D. This CDR3 has 12 amino acids. V lost 3 bases, J lost 3 bases, and 8 bases lay in between. CDR1 and CDR2 (germline): SQVTM, ANQGSEA. The chain's CDR3 is CSVDGGEETQYF. DNA for the CDR3: TGCAGCGTTGATGGTGGAGAAGAGACCCAGTACTTC.

This clonotype was counted at least ten times. This chain links TRBV6-4 with TRBJ2-2, with TRBD2 matching over 7 bases. The V segment lost 6 bases and the J segment 9 bases; nucleotides outside the gene matches: 10. Germline V gene data show CDR1 as MRHNA and CDR2 as SNTAGT. This CDR3 has 14 amino acids. CDR3 nucleotides: TGTGCCAGCAGCCGGACTAGTCAGACGAGGGAGCTGTTTTTT. It translates to CASSRTSQTRELFF.

In its sample, this clonotype was seen many times. The chain uses TRBV27 and TRBJ2-1, with TRBD2 matching 15 bases. The CDR3 runs to 15 residues. The germline V gene encodes CDR1 MNHEY and CDR2 SMNVEV (reference sequence). The V segment lost 6 bases and the J segment 9 bases; nucleotides outside the gene matches: 6. The CDR3 DNA is TGTGCCAGCAGCCAAGGGACTAGCGGGAGGAGTGAGCAGTTCTTC. Translated: CASSQGTSGRSEQFF.

This clonotype came up many times. The genes are TRBV7-8 and TRBJ2-1, with D possibly being TRBD1 (5 bases). V lost 1 base, J lost 7 bases, and 17 bases lay in between. The CDR3 covers 16 residues. Looked up from germline, CDR1 is SGHVS and CDR2 is FQNEAQ. DNA of the CDR3: TGTGCCAGCAGCTTAGTCCGGGTTGGGGCCCAGAATGAGCAGTTCTTC. Translated, it gives CASSLVRVGAQNEQFF.

The sample holds many counts of this clonotype. The chain carries TRBV29-1 and TRBJ2-3; D is unresolved. Trimming pared 8 bases from V and 4 bases from J, leaving 13 bases between. The CDR3 totals 12 residues. Germline lookup yields CDR1 SQVTM and CDR2 ANQGSEA. The DNA for the CDR3 is TGCAGCCAAACCCGTGCGGCAGATACGCAGTATTTT. Protein: CSQTRAADTQYF.

This clonotype has a count of ten or more. The chain combines TRBV19 with TRBJ2-3; D is ambiguous. The CDR3 spans 14 residues. The V and J ends lost 4 bases and 2 bases respectively, with 10 bases between them. Per germline, CDR1 LNHDA and CDR2 SQIVND (reference sequence). CDR3 sequence: CASSTLRLTDTQYF. Written as DNA, the CDR3 is TGTGCCAGTAGTACTCTCCGGCTCACAGATACGCAGTATTTT.

This clonotype was seen repeatedly, ten times or more. The rearrangement links TRBV18 to TRBJ1-2, with a weak D call TRBD1 (5 bases). CDR1 and CDR2 (germline): KGHSH, LQKENI. V lost 3 bases and J 0 bases, leaving 8 bases between the germline ends. The CDR3 sequence is 14 residues long. This CDR3 reads CASSPTETNYGYTF. As DNA, the CDR3 is TGTGCCAGCTCACCGACAGAGACTAACTATGGCTACACCTTC. Full variable domain (rest looked up from reference TRBV18 and TRBJ1-2): NAGVMQNPRHLVRRRGQEARLRCSPMKGHSHVYWYRQLPEEGLKFMVYLQKENIIDESGMPKERFSAEFPKEGPSILRIQQVVRGDSAAYFCASSPTETNYGYTFGSGTRLTVV.

This clonotype was picked up many times. The V call is TRBV12-3 or TRBV12-4, the J call TRBJ1-5; 9 bases match TRBD1. This CDR3 region has 14 residues. V gave up 7 bases and J gave up 4 bases; unmatched junction bases: 5. As DNA, the CDR3 is TGTGCCAGCACTCTGGACAGGGGAAATCAGCCCCAGCATTTT. It translates to CASTLDRGNQPQHF.

As for this clonotype: Relative to the germline gene, one junction end is altered; a read error may explain this. The V gene is TRBV7-2, the J gene TRBJ2-2, with D hard to call. This CDR3 comprises 14 residues. Germline V gene data show CDR1 as SGHTA and CDR2 as FQGNSA. The DNA for the CDR3 is TGTGCCAGCAGCGTGGAAGGGTACACGGGGGAGCTGTTTTTT. Encoded protein: CASSVEGYTGELFF.

This clonotype occurred many times. The chain couples TRBV20-1 to TRBJ2-2, with a possible D match to TRBD1 (6 bases). CDR1 is DFQATT, CDR2 SNEGSKA, per germline (reference sequence). The V and J ends lost 3 bases and 6 bases respectively, with 17 bases between them. The CDR3 is 15 amino acids. CDR3 nucleotide sequence: TGCAGTGCTAGGCTACAGGGTGGATCACCCGGGGAGCTGTTTTTT. Its translation: CSARLQGGSPGELFF.

This clonotype showed up many times. The chain combines TRBV5-1 with TRBJ2-7; TRBD2 agrees at 13 bases. The J segment lost 3 bases and the V segment lost 4 bases, leaving 4 bases of the junction unmatched. This CDR3 is built from 15 residues. From germline, CDR1 is SGHRS and CDR2 YFSETQ. CDR3 sequence reads: CASSPRTSGSYEQYF. CDR3 sequence (DNA): TGCGCCAGCAGCCCGCGGACTAGCGGGAGCTACGAGCAGTACTTC.

This clonotype has a count of ten or more. V and J are TRBV7-9 and TRBJ2-3; 7 bases agree with TRBD2. Trimming removed 1 base from V and 4 bases from J; junction bases left unmatched: 5. Germline V gives CDR1 SEHNR, CDR2 FQNEAQ (reference sequence). The CDR3 length is 15 residues. DNA of the CDR3: TGTGCCAGCAGCTTAGGATGGGGGGGGGCAGATACGCAGTATTTT. It yields the protein CASSLGWGGADTQYF.

This clonotype appeared many times. The chain couples TRBV4-2 to TRBJ2-1; 10 positions agree with TRBD2. The CDR3 has 16 residues. The trim removed 0 bases at V and 8 bases at J, leaving 7 bases unmatched. CDR1 and CDR2 from the germline V gene are LGHNA and YNFKEQ. DNA for the CDR3: TGTGCCAGCAGCCAAGACCTAGCGGGAGCTTGGGATGAGCAGTTCTTC. Protein product: CASSQDLAGAWDEQFF.

The chain uses TRBV20-1 and TRBJ1-5; tentative D call: TRBD1 (6 bases). Deletions cut 5 bases from V and 4 bases from J, with 15 bases between. CDR1 is DFQATT and CDR2 is SNEGSKA in the germline V gene (reference sequence). This CDR3 has 14 residues. This CDR3 is CSAEGGAGNQPQHF. The CDR3 DNA sequence: TGCAGTGCTGAGGGGGGGGCAGGGAATCAGCCCCAGCATTTT.

This clonotype was counted ten times or more. The chain has TRBV7-2 and TRBJ2-4; 7 positions agree with TRBD2. Trimming took 0 bases from V and 8 from J; bases not matched to a gene: 7. From germline, CDR1 is SGHTA and CDR2 FQGNSA. The CDR3 is made up of 15 amino acids. The CDR3, as DNA: TGTGCCAGCAGCTTAGCGACTAGCACGAGAGACATTCAGTACTTC. Translated, it gives CASSLATSTRDIQYF. The entire variable domain, with the rest obtained from reference TRBV7-2 and TRBJ2-4, is as follows: GAGVSQSPSNKVTEKGKDVELRCDPISGHTALYWYRQSLGQGLEFLIYFQGNSAPDKSGLPSDRFSAERTGGSVSTLTIQRTQQEDSAVYLCASSLATSTRDIQYFGAGTRLSVL.

This clonotype was seen ten or more times. The chain combines TRBV5-1 with TRBJ2-3, with D hard to call. Per germline, CDR1 SGHRS and CDR2 YFSETQ. The CDR3 loop spans 12 amino acids. Trimming stripped 4 bases from V and 0 bases from J, with 3 bases between. Here the CDR3 reads CASSRSTDTQYF. CDR3 coding DNA: TGCGCCAGCAGCCGGAGCACAGATACGCAGTATTTT.

This clonotype showed up many times. The chain has TRBV20-1 and TRBJ2-3; tentative D call: TRBD2 (7 bases). V was pared by 6 bases and J by 5 bases, with 18 bases between. This CDR3 region has 14 residues. Germline assignment: CDR1 DFQATT and CDR2 SNEGSKA (reference sequence). The CDR3 protein is CSAKGGGPKDTQYF. The CDR3 DNA sequence: TGCAGTGCAAAAGGGGGAGGGCCTAAAGATACGCAGTATTTT.